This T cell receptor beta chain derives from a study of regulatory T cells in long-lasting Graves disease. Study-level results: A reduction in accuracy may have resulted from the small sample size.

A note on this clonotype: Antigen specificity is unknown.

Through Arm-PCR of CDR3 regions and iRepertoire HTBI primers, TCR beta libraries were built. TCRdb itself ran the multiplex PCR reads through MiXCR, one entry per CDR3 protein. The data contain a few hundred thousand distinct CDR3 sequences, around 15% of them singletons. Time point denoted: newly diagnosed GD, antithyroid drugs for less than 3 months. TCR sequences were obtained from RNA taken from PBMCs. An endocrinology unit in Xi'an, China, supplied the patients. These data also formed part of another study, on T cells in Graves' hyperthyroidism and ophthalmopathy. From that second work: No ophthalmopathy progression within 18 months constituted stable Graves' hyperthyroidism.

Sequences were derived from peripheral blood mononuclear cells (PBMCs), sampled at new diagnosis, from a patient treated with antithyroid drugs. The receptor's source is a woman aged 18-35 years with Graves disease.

CDR3 DNA: TGTGCCAGCAGCCAGGTACGAACCGTCTATGGCTACACCTTC. Protein sequence: CASSQVRTVYGYTF. The chain is built from TRBV5-6 and TRBJ1-2; D unclear. V lost 4 bases to trimming and J lost 4 bases, with 14 bases between them. The CDR3 covers 14 residues. Looked up from germline, CDR1 is SGHDT and CDR2 is YYEEEE.